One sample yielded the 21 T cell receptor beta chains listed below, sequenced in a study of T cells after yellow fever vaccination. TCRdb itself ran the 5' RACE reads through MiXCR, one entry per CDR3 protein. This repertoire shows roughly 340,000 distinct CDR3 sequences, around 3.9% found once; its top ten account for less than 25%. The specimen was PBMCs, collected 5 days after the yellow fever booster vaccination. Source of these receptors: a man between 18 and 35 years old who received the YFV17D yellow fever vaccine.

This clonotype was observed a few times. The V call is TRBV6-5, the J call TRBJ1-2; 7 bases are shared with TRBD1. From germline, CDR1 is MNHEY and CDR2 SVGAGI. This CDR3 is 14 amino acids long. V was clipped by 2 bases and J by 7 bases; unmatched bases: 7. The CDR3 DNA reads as TGTGCCAGCAGTTACAAGGGGGCCGGAGGTGGCTACACCTTC. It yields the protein CASSYKGAGGGYTF.

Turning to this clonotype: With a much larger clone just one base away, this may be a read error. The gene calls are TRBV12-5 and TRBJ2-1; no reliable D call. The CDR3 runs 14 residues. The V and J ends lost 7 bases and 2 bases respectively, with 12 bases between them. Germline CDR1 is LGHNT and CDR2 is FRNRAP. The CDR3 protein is CASALGPPYNEQFF. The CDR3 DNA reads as TGTGCTAGTGCCTTAGGACCACCCTACAATGAGCAGTTCTTC.

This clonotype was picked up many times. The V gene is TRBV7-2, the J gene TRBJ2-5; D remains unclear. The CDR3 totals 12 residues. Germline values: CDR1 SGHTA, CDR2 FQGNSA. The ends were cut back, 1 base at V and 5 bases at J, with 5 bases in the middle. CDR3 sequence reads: CASSLGPETQYF. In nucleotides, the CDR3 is TGTGCCAGCAGCTTAGGACCTGAGACCCAGTACTTC.

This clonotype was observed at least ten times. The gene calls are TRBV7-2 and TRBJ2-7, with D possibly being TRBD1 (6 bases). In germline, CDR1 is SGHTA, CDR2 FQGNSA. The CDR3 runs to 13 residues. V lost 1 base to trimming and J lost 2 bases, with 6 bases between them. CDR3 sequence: CASSLEGAYEQYV. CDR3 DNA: TGTGCCAGCAGCTTAGAGGGGGCCTACGAGCAGTACGTC.

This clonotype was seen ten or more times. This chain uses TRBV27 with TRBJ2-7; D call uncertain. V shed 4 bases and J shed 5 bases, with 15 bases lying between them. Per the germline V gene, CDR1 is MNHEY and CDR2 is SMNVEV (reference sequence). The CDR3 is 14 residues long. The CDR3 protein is CASSSFGPVDEQYF. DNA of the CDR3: TGTGCCAGCAGTTCCTTCGGGCCTGTGGACGAGCAGTACTTC.

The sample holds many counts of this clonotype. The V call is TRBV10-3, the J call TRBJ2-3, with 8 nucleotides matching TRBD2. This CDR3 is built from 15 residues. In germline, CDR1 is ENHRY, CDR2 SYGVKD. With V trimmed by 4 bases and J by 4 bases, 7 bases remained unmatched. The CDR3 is CAISGGTSSSDTQYF. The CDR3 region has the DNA TGTGCCATCAGTGGGGGGACTAGTAGCTCAGATACGCAGTATTTT.

CDR3 nucleotides: TGTGCCAGCAGCGTAGACCGTCAGAATTCACCCCTCCACTTT. Its protein is CASSVDRQNSPLHF. The chain has TRBV9 and TRBJ1-6; D is unresolved. The germline V gene encodes CDR1 SGDLS and CDR2 YYNGEE. Deletions cut 0 bases from V and 7 bases from J, with 8 bases between. The CDR3 spans 14 residues.

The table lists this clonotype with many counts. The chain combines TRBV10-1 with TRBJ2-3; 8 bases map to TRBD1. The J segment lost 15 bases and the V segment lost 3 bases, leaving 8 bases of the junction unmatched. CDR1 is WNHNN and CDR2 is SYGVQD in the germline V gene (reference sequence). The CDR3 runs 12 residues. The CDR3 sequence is CASSEGQGAGYF. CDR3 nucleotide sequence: TGCGCCAGCAGTGAAGGCCAGGGGGCAGGTTATTTT.

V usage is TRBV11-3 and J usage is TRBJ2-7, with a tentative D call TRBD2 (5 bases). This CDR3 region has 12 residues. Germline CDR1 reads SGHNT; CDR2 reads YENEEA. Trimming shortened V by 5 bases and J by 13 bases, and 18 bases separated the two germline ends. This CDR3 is CASSPYGGALYF. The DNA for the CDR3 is TGTGCCAGCAGCCCCTACGGAGGCGCGTTATACTTC.

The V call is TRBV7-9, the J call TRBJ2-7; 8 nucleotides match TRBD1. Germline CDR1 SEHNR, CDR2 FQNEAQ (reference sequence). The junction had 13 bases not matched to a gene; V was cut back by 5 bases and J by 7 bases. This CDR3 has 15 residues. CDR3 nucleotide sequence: TGTGCCAGCAGCCGGGTGTGGGCAGGGGGCGAAGAGCAGTACTTC. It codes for CASSRVWAGGEEQYF.

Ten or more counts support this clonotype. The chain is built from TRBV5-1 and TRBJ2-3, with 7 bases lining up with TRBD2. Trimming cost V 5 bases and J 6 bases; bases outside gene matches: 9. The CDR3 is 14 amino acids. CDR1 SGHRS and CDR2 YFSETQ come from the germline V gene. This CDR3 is CASSTSGELDTQYF. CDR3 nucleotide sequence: TGCGCCAGCAGTACCAGCGGGGAGTTGGATACGCAGTATTTT.

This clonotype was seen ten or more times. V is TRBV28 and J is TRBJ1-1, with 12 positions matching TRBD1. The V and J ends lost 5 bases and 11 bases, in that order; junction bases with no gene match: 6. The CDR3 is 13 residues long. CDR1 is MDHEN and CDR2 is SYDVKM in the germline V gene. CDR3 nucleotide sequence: TGTGCCAGCAGTCCCCGGGACAGGGGGCTCGCTTTCTTT. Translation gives CASSPRDRGLAFF.

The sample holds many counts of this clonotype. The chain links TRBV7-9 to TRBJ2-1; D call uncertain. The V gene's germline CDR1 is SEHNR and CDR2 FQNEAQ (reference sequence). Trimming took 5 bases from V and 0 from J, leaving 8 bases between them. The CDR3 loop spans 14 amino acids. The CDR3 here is CASSRASSYNEQFF. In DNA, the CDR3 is TGTGCCAGCAGCAGGGCGAGCTCCTACAATGAGCAGTTCTTC.

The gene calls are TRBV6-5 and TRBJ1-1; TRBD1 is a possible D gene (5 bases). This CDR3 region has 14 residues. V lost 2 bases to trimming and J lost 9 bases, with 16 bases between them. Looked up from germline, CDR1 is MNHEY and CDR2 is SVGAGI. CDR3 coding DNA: TGTGCCAGCAGTTACGGGGTCACAGGAATTCAAGCTTTCTTT. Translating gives CASSYGVTGIQAFF.

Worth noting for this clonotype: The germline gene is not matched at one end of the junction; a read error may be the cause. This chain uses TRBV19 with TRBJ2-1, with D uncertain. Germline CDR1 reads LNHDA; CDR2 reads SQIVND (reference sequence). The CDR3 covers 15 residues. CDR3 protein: CASNIGGSSYNEQFF. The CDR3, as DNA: TGTGCCAGTAATATAGGCGGTAGCTCCTACAATGAGCAGTTCTTC.

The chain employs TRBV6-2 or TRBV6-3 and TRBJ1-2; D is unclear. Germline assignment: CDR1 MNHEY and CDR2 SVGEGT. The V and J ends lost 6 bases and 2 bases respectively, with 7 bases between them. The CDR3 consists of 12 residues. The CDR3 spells CASRRENYGYTF. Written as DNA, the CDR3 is TGTGCCAGCAGAAGGGAAAACTATGGCTACACCTTC.

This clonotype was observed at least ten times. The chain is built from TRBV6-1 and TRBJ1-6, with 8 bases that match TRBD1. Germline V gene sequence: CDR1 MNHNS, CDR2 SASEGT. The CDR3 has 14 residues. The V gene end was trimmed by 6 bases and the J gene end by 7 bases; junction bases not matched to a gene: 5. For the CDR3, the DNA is TGTGCCAGCAGCCGGGACAGGTCAAATTCACCCCTCCACTTT. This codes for CASSRDRSNSPLHF.

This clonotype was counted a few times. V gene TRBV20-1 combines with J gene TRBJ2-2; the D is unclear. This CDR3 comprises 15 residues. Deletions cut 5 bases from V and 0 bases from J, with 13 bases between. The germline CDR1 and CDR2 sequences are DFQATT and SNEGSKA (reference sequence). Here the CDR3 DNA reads TGCAGTGCTCGCCCTGGTAACCCGAACACCGGGGAGCTGTTTTTT. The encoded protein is CSARPGNPNTGELFF.

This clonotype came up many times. The CDR3 region is CASSPQALRVTEALHF. The CDR3, as DNA: TGTGCCAGCAGCCCTCAGGCCTTAAGGGTAACGGAGGCCCTCCACTTT. The chain recombines TRBV11-2 with TRBJ1-6, with D uncertain. The V end was cut by 5 bases, the J end by 14 bases, with 25 bases between. The CDR3 is made up of 16 amino acids. Germline lookup yields CDR1 SGHAT and CDR2 FQNNGV.

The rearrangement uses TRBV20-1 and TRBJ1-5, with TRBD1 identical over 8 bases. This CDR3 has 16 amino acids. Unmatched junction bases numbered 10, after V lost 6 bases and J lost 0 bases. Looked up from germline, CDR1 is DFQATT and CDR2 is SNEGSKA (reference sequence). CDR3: CSASTGAQSSNQPQHF. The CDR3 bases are TGCAGTGCATCGACAGGGGCCCAATCTAGCAATCAGCCCCAGCATTTT.

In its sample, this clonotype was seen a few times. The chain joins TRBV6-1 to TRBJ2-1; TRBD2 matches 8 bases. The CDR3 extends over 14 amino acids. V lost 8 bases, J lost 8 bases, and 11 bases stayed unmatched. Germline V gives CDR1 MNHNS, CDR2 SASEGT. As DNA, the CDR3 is TGTGCCAGCGCCCCCGGGACTAGTAGGTATGAGCAGTTCTTC. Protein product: CASAPGTSRYEQFF.